These 29 T cell receptor beta chains originate from one sample sequenced in a study of neoadjuvant anti-PD-1 for oral cavity cancer. Time point given: after neoadjuvant nivolumab, at surgical resection. Here immunoSEQ multiplex PCR was the method, and the copy in TCRdb shows in-frame clones only, minus some. In the table there are over 60,000 clones, 85% to 90% of which are singletons. Material: PBMCs, obtained after nivolumab (anti-PD-1) treatment. These receptors came from a person between 35 and 79 years old with oral cavity squamous cell carcinoma.

The CDR3 bases are TGTGCCAGCAGTGACGGCCGGGCCATCGAAAAACTGTTTTTT. Residues: CASSDGRAIEKLFF. The chain recombines TRBV6-1 with TRBJ1-4, with unresolved D. The CDR3 loop spans 14 amino acids. Looked up from germline, CDR1 is MNHNS and CDR2 is SASEGT. The ends were cut back, 3 bases at V and 8 bases at J, with 13 bases in the middle.

This chain joins TRBV13 and TRBJ1-1; D ambiguous. The germline V gene encodes CDR1 PRHDT and CDR2 FYEKMQ (reference sequence). V was cut by 2 bases and J by 2 bases, with 9 bases left in between. This CDR3 contains 14 residues. Written as DNA, the CDR3 is TGTGCCAGCAGCTTAATTGGTTCTAACACTGAAGCTTTCTTT. Protein sequence: CASSLIGSNTEAFF.

This clone was counted once. This sequence joins TRBV30 and TRBJ2-7; D possibly corresponds to TRBD1 (6 bases). The germline CDR1 and CDR2 sequences are GTSNPN and SVGIG (reference sequence). The V and J ends lost 1 base and 5 bases respectively, with 15 bases between them. The CDR3 length is 14 residues. The CDR3 is CAWSGFRGWDEQYF. In DNA form, the CDR3 reads TGTGCCTGGAGTGGTTTCAGGGGCTGGGACGAGCAGTACTTC. The full variable domain, completed using reference TRBV30 and TRBJ2-7, is SQTIHQWPATLVQPVGSPLSLECTVEGTSNPNLYWYRQAAGRGLQLLFYSVGIGQISSEVPQNLSASRPQDRQFILSSKKLLLSDSGFYLCAWSGFRGWDEQYFGPGTRLTVT.

A single count supports this clone. The J gene is TRBJ1-2, the V gene TRBV28; 8 bases agree with TRBD1. Trimming took 3 bases from V and 1 from J; bases not matched to a gene: 10. Germline assignment: CDR1 MDHEN and CDR2 SYDVKM. This CDR3 contains 17 residues. CDR3 in DNA: TGTGCCAGCAGTTTTTTTTCTCACAGGGGGGGTAACTATGGCTACACCTTC. Translating it yields CASSFFSHRGGNYGYTF.

CDR3 bases: TGTGCCAGCAGTGAAGCACCAAGGGATCAGCCCCAGCATTTT. As protein: CASSEAPRDQPQHF. The chain combines TRBV6-1 with TRBJ1-5; D gene unclear. The CDR3 totals 14 residues. The V end lost 0 bases, the J end lost 5 bases, and 8 bases lay between the germline ends. The germline V gene has CDR1 MNHNS and CDR2 SASEGT.

This clone was seen repeatedly, ten times or more. V gene TRBV7-6 combines with J gene TRBJ1-1; weak D call: TRBD1 (5 bases). Germline V gene sequence: CDR1 SGHVS, CDR2 FNYEAQ. The CDR3 has 15 residues. V gave up 2 bases and J gave up 2 bases, with 12 bases separating them. The CDR3 DNA reads TGTGCCAGCAGCTTATCCTCGGGACCCAACACTGAAGCTTTCTTT. It yields the protein CASSLSSGPNTEAFF.

The J gene is TRBJ1-1, the V gene TRBV19, with D possibly being TRBD1 (5 bases). This CDR3 spans 15 amino acids. Germline V CDR1 and CDR2: LNHDA, SQIVND (reference sequence). The V and J ends lost 6 bases and 0 bases respectively, with 14 bases between them. The CDR3 bases are TGTGCCAGTAGCCTGGTTGGGGGACTGAACACTGAAGCTTTCTTT. Translated: CASSLVGGLNTEAFF.

The chain couples TRBV7-9 to TRBJ1-6, with D possibly TRBD1 on 6 matching bases. The length of the CDR3 is 16 residues. V was trimmed by 0 bases and J by 10 bases, leaving 16 bases between them. Germline values: CDR1 SEHNR, CDR2 FQNEAQ (reference sequence). DNA of the CDR3: TGTGCCAGCAGCTTAGCCAAACAGGGACGAGAGTCACCCCTCCACTTT. Its translation is CASSLAKQGRESPLHF.

The rearrangement uses TRBV5-6 and TRBJ1-2, with D uncertain. The length of the CDR3 is 14 residues. The germline gives CDR1 SGHDT, CDR2 YYEEEE. Trimming left V 4 bases short and J 7 bases short, with 17 bases between. The CDR3 DNA reads TGTGCCAGCAGCCCCTTTTACGTCGAGGGTGGCTACACCTTC. Amino acid sequence: CASSPFYVEGGYTF.

The chain uses TRBV19 and TRBJ2-1, with D hard to call. Germline assignment: CDR1 LNHDA and CDR2 SQIVND (reference sequence). CDR3 size: 13 residues. V was shortened by 11 bases and J by 5 bases, with 16 bases between the two germline ends. This CDR3 is CAAASWADNEQFF. The CDR3, as DNA: TGTGCCGCGGCGAGCTGGGCGGACAATGAGCAGTTCTTC. Combining the CDR3 with reference TRBV19 and TRBJ2-1 gives the whole variable domain DGGITQSPKYLFRKEGQNVTLSCEQNLNHDAMYWYRQDPGQGLRLIYYSQIVNDFQKGDIAEGYSVSREKKESFPLTVTSAQKNPTAFYLCAAASWADNEQFFGPGTRLTVL.

This clone appeared a single time. This rearrangement joins TRBV27 to TRBJ1-2; 12 bases line up with TRBD1. Germline loops: CDR1 MNHEY, CDR2 SMNVEV (reference sequence). V lost 0 bases and J lost 12; bases outside the gene matches: 5. This CDR3 comprises 14 residues. The CDR3, as DNA: TGTGCCAGCAGTTTATCGGGACAGGGGGCGTCTAACACCTTC. It specifies CASSLSGQGASNTF.

The chain combines TRBV5-1 with TRBJ2-7; D might be TRBD2 (6 bases). The CDR3 covers 13 residues. Germline lookup yields CDR1 SGHRS and CDR2 YFSETQ. V was cut by 4 bases and J by 6 bases, with 14 bases left in between. CDR3 nucleotide sequence: TGCGCCAGCAGCGTGCCAATCGGGAGCGAGCAGTACTTC. Protein sequence: CASSVPIGSEQYF.

V usage is TRBV19 and J usage is TRBJ1-1, with unresolved D. The ends were cut back, 2 bases at V and 10 bases at J, with 17 bases in the middle. CDR3 length: 14 residues. Germline V gives CDR1 LNHDA, CDR2 SQIVND (reference sequence). The CDR3 spells CASSITGPRIGAFF. In nucleotides, the CDR3 is TGTGCCAGTAGTATAACCGGACCGCGAATCGGAGCTTTCTTT. Full variable domain (rest looked up from reference TRBV19 and TRBJ1-1): DGGITQSPKYLFRKEGQNVTLSCEQNLNHDAMYWYRQDPGQGLRLIYYSQIVNDFQKGDIAEGYSVSREKKESFPLTVTSAQKNPTAFYLCASSITGPRIGAFFGQGTRLTVV.

The chain links TRBV6-5 to TRBJ2-2, with D possibly TRBD2 on 6 matching bases. CDR1 and CDR2 (germline): MNHEY, SVGAGI. The CDR3 sequence is 15 residues long. The V gene lost 3 bases and the J gene lost 0 bases, with 8 bases spanning the gap. In DNA form, the CDR3 reads TGTGCCAGCAGTTATGGGACTTCGAACACCGGGGAGCTGTTTTTT. Protein: CASSYGTSNTGELFF.

This clone was detected only once. V is TRBV7-2 and J is TRBJ2-6; D remains unclear. V was cut by 5 bases and J by 0 bases, with 8 bases left in between. CDR3 size: 15 residues. The germline V gene has CDR1 SGHTA and CDR2 FQGNSA. The CDR3 loop reads CASSRYNSGANVLTF. The CDR3 DNA follows: TGTGCCAGCAGCAGATACAACTCTGGGGCCAACGTCCTGACTTTC.

This clone is a singleton in its sample. The chain is built from TRBV2 and TRBJ2-1; maybe TRBD1 (5 bases). Germline CDR1 SNHLY, CDR2 FYNNEI. The CDR3 runs 16 residues. V was shortened by 6 bases and J by 3 bases, with 18 bases between the two germline ends. CDR3 sequence: CASSQKALGHYNEQFF. In nucleotides, the CDR3 is TGTGCCAGCAGCCAGAAGGCTCTGGGGCACTACAATGAGCAGTTCTTC.

This clone has a single count. The chain uses TRBV6-6 and TRBJ1-1; 7 bases line up with TRBD1. V was pared by 5 bases and J by 5 bases, with 8 bases of the junction left unmatched. Germline CDR1 reads MNHNY; CDR2 reads SVGAGI (reference sequence). The CDR3 loop spans 14 amino acids. The CDR3 coding sequence is TGTGCCAGCAGTCCCCCTGGGACAGCGACTGAAGCTTTCTTT. Protein: CASSPPGTATEAFF.

The chain carries TRBV4-1 and TRBJ2-1; TRBD2 matches 12 bases. Germline V lookup: CDR1 MGHRA, CDR2 YSYEKL. There are 16 residues in the CDR3. V was clipped by 3 bases and J by 7 bases; unmatched bases: 7. CDR3 region: CASSHLAGGARNEQFF. The CDR3 nucleotides read TGCGCCAGCAGCCATCTAGCGGGAGGGGCCAGGAATGAGCAGTTCTTC.

This clone was detected once. The V call is TRBV18, the J call TRBJ2-5, with D unresolved. This CDR3 is built from 14 residues. V was shortened by 3 bases and J by 1 base, with 9 bases between the two germline ends. Germline V gene sequence: CDR1 KGHSH, CDR2 LQKENI. CDR3 bases: TGTGCCAGCTCACCGTTGGACGGCCAAGAGACCCAGTACTTC. Its protein product is CASSPLDGQETQYF.

The rearrangement links TRBV25-1 to TRBJ2-7; 9 bases match TRBD2. Germline V gives CDR1 MGHDK, CDR2 SYGVNS. The ends lost 6 bases at V and 4 bases at J; junction bases unmatched: 4. CDR3 length equals 13 residues. The CDR3 region has the DNA TGTGCCAGCAGGGGTAGCGGGAGTTACGAGCAGTACTTC. This sequence encodes CASRGSGSYEQYF.

For the CDR3, the DNA is TGTGCCAGCAGTTACTCCGGACGGACTAATGAGCAGTTCTTC. It encodes CASSYSGRTNEQFF. J is TRBJ2-1 and V is TRBV6-5; D perhaps matches TRBD2 (5 bases). The germline V and J ends were trimmed by 0 bases and 7 bases, with 10 bases remaining between them. The CDR3 extends over 14 amino acids. Germline-derived CDR1 and CDR2 are MNHEY and SVGAGI.

The chain recombines TRBV30 with TRBJ1-2, with D uncertain. Germline V gene sequence: CDR1 GTSNPN, CDR2 SVGIG (reference sequence). The CDR3 runs 13 residues. V dropped 0 bases and J dropped 4 bases, with 9 bases sitting between them. The CDR3 DNA reads TGTGCCTGGAGTGTACTGAGCCCCTATGGCTACACCTTC. As protein: CAWSVLSPYGYTF. Combining the CDR3 with reference TRBV30 and TRBJ1-2 gives the whole variable domain SQTIHQWPATLVQPVGSPLSLECTVEGTSNPNLYWYRQAAGRGLQLLFYSVGIGQISSEVPQNLSASRPQDRQFILSSKKLLLSDSGFYLCAWSVLSPYGYTFGSGTRLTVV.

This sequence joins TRBV20-1 and TRBJ1-2; no definite D call. The CDR3 has 10 residues. The ends were cut back, 1 base at V and 7 bases at J, with 4 bases in the middle. Germline lookup yields CDR1 DFQATT and CDR2 SNEGSKA (reference sequence). The CDR3 sequence: CSARVSGYTF. The CDR3 region has the DNA TGCAGTGCTAGAGTCTCTGGCTACACCTTC.

The chain has TRBV5-4 and TRBJ2-1, with 11 bases identical to TRBD2. The J segment lost 9 bases and the V segment lost 4 bases, leaving 3 bases of the junction unmatched. The CDR3 contains 13 residues. Germline loops: CDR1 SGHNT, CDR2 YYREEE (reference sequence). CDR3 sequence reads: CASSIGLAGEQFF. In nucleotides, the CDR3 is TGTGCCAGCAGCATTGGACTAGCGGGTGAGCAGTTCTTC. Variable domain in full (rest from reference TRBV5-4 and TRBJ2-1): ETGVTQSPTHLIKTRGQQVTLRCSSQSGHNTVSWYQQALGQGPQFIFQYYREEENGRGNFPPRFSGLQFPNYSSELNVNALELDDSALYLCASSIGLAGEQFFGPGTRLTVL.

The chain uses TRBV19 and TRBJ1-2; TRBD1 agrees at 12 bases. The CDR3 extends over 14 amino acids. Trimming at V came to 7 bases and at J to 6 bases, leaving 6 bases not matched to a gene. The germline V gene encodes CDR1 LNHDA and CDR2 SQIVND (reference sequence). The CDR3: CASIPGQGANGYTF. CDR3 coding DNA: TGTGCCAGTATCCCGGGACAGGGGGCCAATGGCTACACCTTC.

V usage is TRBV15 and J usage is TRBJ1-5; D unresolved. The V end lost 0 bases, the J end lost 7 bases, and 7 bases lay between the germline ends. This CDR3 is 13 amino acids long. The germline gives CDR1 LNHNV, CDR2 YYDKDF (reference sequence). The DNA for the CDR3 is TGTGCCACCAGCAGAGATCGAGAGCAGCCCCAGCATTTT. Translated: CATSRDREQPQHF.

This clone was seen only a few times. The chain uses TRBV9 and TRBJ1-3; D remains unclear. This CDR3 has 15 amino acids. Trimming removed 0 bases at V and 3 bases at J, with 10 bases between. Per germline, CDR1 SGDLS and CDR2 YYNGEE. CDR3 sequence reads: CASSVGQQVGNTIYF. The CDR3 coding sequence is TGTGCCAGCAGCGTAGGTCAGCAAGTTGGAAACACCATATATTTT.

The chain recombines TRBV6-1 with TRBJ2-7; tentative D call: TRBD1 (6 bases). Germline V gene sequence: CDR1 MNHNS, CDR2 SASEGT. V lost 1 base and J 4 bases, leaving 14 bases between the germline ends. The CDR3 length is 15 residues. In DNA, the CDR3 is TGTGCCAGCAGTGAAGTACAGGGTTCCCTTTACGAGCAGTACTTC. It codes for CASSEVQGSLYEQYF.

This clone was picked up one time. The rearrangement joins TRBV2 to TRBJ2-2, with 11 bases identical to TRBD2. Trimming at V came to 4 bases and at J to 5 bases, leaving 18 bases not matched to a gene. The CDR3 is made up of 20 amino acids. Germline V gene sequence: CDR1 SNHLY, CDR2 FYNNEI. CDR3 DNA sequence: TGTGCCAGCAGTGGCTCCATCGAACGGACTAGCGGGCATGGGACCGGGGAGCTGTTTTTT. Residues: CASSGSIERTSGHGTGELFF.